The sequence of this T cell receptor beta chain was determined in a study of cytotoxic CD8 clonotypes in ibrutinib-treated CLL. Germline CDR1 is SGHAT and CDR2 is FQNNGV. CDR3 size: 16 residues. Trimming left V 4 bases short and J 0 bases short, with 12 bases between. Using immunoSEQ multiplex PCR, the repertoire was profiled, and TCRdb retains in-frame clones only, with some absent. This table has approximately 30,000 clones, almost 70% appearing once. The chain combines TRBV11-2 with TRBJ2-2; weak D call: TRBD2 (5 bases). The clonotype was recovered from a human donor with chronic lymphocytic leukemia. The sample in question was PBMCs, obtained after 24 months of ibrutinib treatment. The CDR3 DNA reads TGTGCCAGCAGCTCAGAGCGGACGGCGAACACCGGGGAGCTGTTTTTT. Encoded protein: CASSSERTANTGELFF.